Sequencing of this T cell receptor beta chain was carried out in a study of cytomegalovirus exposure and HLA in healthy donors. Separate from the 666-subject first cohort was the approximately 110-subject validation cohort, to which the donors belonged. Sequenced by immunoSEQ multiplex PCR; TCRdb stores in-frame clones only, minus some. The sample shows some 180,000 clones, about 81% of them seen only once. As regards this clone: Its specificity is not known.

This CDR3 is 14 amino acids long. Per the germline V gene, CDR1 is MNHEY and CDR2 is SVGAGI. V was trimmed by 6 bases and J by 1 base, leaving 12 bases between them. Study-level results: Some TCR beta chains (roughly 160 of them) were listed as cytomegalovirus-associated. Accounts indicate the classifier identified cytomegalovirus status with strong specificity and sensitivity.

The origin of this receptor is a woman aged 25-40 years in good health and CMV-seronegative. The specimen sequenced was PBMCs. The chain employs TRBV6-5 and TRBJ2-5, with D perhaps matching TRBD1 (5 bases). Here the CDR3 DNA reads TGTGCCAGCAGCGTCACAAGGGGCCAAGAGACCCAGTACTTC. Translated, it gives CASSVTRGQETQYF.